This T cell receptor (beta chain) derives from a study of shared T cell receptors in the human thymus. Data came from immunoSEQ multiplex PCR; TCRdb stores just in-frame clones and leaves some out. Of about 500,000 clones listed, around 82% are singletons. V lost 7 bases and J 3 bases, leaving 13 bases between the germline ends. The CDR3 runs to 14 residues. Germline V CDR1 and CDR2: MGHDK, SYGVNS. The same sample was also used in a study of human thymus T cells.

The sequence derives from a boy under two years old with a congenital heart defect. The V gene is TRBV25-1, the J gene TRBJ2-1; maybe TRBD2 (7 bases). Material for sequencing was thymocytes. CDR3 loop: CASKRGGVYNEQFF. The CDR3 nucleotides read TGTGCCAGCAAGAGGGGGGGGGTCTACAATGAGCAGTTCTTC.